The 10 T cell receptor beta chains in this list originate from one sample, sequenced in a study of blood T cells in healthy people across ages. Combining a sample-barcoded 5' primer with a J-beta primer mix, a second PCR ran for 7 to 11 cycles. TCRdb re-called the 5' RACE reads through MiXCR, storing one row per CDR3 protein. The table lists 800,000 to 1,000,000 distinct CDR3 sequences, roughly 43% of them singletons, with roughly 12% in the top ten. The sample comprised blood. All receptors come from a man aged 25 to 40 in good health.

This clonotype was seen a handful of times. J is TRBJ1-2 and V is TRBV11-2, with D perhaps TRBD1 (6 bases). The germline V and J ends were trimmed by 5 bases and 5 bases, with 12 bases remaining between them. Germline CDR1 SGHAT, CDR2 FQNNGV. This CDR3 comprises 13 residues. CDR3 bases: TGTGCCAGCAGCCCCTGGGGGCTGTATGGCTACACCTTC. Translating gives CASSPWGLYGYTF. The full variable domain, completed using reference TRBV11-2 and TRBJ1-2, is EAGVAQSPRYKIIEKRQSVAFWCNPISGHATLYWYQQILGQGPKLLIQFQNNGVVDDSQLPKDRFSAERLKGVDSTLKIQPAKLEDSAVYLCASSPWGLYGYTFGSGTRLTVV.

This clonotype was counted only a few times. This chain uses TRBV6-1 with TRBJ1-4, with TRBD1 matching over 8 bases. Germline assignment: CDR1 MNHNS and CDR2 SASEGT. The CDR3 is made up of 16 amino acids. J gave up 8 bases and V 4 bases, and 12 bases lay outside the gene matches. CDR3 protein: CASSAGDRSSGEKLFF. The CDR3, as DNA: TGTGCCAGCAGTGCAGGGGACAGGTCGAGTGGAGAAAAACTGTTTTTT.

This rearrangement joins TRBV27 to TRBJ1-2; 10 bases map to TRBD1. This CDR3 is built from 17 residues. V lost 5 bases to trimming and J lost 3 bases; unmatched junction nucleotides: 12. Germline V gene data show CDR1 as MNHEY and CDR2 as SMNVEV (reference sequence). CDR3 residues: CASSTQTGTGDDYGYTF. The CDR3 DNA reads TGTGCCAGCAGTACTCAGACCGGGACAGGGGACGACTATGGCTACACCTTC.

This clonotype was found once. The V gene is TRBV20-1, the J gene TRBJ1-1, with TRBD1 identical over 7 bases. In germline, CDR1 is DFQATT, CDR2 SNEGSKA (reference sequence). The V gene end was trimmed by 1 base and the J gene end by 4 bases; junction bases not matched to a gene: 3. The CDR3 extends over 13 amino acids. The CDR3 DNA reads TGCAGTGCTAGAGCAGGGGGGACCACTGAAGCTTTCTTT. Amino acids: CSARAGGTTEAFF.

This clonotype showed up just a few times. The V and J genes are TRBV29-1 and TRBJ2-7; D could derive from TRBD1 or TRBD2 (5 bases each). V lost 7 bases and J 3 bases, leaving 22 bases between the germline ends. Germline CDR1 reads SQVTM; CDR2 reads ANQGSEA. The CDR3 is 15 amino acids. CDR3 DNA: TGCAGCGCACCCCGGGGCCCGAGAGGAGTCTACGAGCAGTACTTC. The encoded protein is CSAPRGPRGVYEQYF.

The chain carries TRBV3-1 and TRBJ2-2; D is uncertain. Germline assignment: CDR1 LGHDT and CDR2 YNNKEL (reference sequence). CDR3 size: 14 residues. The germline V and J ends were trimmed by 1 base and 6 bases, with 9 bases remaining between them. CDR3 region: CASSQGAASGELFF. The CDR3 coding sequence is TGTGCCAGCAGCCAAGGGGCCGCGTCCGGGGAGCTGTTTTTT.

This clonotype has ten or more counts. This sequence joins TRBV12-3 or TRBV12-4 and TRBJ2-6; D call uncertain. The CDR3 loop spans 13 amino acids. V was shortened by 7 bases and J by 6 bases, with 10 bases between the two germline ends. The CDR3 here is CASTRTEANVLTF. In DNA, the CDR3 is TGTGCCAGCACCAGGACGGAGGCCAACGTCCTGACTTTC.

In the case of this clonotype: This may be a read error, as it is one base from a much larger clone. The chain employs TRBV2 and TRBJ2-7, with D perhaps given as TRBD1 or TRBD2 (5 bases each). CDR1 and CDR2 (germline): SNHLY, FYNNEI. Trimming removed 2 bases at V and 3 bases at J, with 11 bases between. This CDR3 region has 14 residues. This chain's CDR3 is CASSERGRIYEQYF. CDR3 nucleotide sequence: TGTGCCAGCAGTGAACGGGGCAGAATCTACGAGCAGTACTTC.

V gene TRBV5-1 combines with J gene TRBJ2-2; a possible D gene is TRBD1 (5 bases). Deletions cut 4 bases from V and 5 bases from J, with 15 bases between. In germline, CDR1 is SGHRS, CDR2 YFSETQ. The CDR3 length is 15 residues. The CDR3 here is CASSSDRSSTGELFF. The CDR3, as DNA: TGCGCCAGCAGCAGCGACAGAAGCAGTACCGGGGAGCTGTTTTTT.

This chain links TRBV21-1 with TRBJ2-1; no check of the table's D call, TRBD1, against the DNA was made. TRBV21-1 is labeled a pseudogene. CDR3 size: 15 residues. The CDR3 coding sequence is TGTGCCAGCAGCATCAGCAGACAGGTCTACAATGAGCAGTTCTTC. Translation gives CASSISRQVYNEQFF.